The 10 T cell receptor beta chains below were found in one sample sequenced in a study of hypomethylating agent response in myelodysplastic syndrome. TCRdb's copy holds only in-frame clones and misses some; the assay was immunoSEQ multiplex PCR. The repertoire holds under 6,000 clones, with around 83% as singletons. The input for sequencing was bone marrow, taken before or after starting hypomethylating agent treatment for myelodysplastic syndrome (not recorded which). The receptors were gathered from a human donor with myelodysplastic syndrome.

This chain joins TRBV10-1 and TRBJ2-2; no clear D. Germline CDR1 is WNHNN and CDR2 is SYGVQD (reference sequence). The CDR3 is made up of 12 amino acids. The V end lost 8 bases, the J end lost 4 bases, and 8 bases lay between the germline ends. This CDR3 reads CASQGVTGELFF. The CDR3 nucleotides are TGCGCCAGCCAAGGTGTCACCGGGGAGCTGTTTTTT.

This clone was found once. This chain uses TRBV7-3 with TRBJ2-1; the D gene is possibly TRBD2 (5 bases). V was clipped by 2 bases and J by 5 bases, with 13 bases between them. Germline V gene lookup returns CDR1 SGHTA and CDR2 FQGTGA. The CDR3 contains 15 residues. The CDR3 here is CASSLLAGLDNEQFF. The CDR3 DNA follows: TGTGCCAGCAGCTTATTGGCGGGCCTCGACAATGAGCAGTTCTTC.

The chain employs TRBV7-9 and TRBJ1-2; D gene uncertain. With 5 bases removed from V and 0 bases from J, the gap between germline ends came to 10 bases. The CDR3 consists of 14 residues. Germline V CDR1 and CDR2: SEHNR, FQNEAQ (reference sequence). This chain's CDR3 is CASSPEGTNYGYTF. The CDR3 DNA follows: TGTGCCAGCAGCCCCGAAGGAACTAACTATGGCTACACCTTC.

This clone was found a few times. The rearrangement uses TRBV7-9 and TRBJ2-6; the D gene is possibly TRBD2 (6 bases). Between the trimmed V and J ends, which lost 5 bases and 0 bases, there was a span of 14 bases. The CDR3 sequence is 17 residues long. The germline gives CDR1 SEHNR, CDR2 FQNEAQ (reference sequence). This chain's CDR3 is CASSLVGGDSGANVLTF. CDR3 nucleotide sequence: TGTGCCAGCAGCCTCGTGGGGGGAGACTCTGGGGCCAACGTCCTGACTTTC. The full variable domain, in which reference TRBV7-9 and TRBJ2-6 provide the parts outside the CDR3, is DTGVSQNPRHKITKRGQNVTFRCDPISEHNRLYWYRQTLGQGPEFLTYFQNEAQLEKSRLLSDRFSAERPKGSFSTLEIQRTEQGDSAMYLCASSLVGGDSGANVLTFGAGSRLTVL.

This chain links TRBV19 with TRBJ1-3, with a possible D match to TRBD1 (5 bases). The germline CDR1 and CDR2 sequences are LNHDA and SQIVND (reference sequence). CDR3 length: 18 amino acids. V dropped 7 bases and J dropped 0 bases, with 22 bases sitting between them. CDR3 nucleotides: TGTGCCAGTACCTATTGGGACCCCGGGAGGAACTCTGGAAACACCATATATTTT. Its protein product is CASTYWDPGRNSGNTIYF.

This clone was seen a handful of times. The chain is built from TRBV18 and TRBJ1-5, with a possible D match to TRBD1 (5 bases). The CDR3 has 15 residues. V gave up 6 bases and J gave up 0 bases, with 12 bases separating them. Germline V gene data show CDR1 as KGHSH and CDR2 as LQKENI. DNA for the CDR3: TGTGCCAGCTCCAAGGACATTTTTAGCAATCAGCCCCAGCATTTT. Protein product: CASSKDIFSNQPQHF. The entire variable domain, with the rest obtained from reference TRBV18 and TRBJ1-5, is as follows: NAGVMQNPRHLVRRRGQEARLRCSPMKGHSHVYWYRQLPEEGLKFMVYLQKENIIDESGMPKERFSAEFPKEGPSILRIQQVVRGDSAAYFCASSKDIFSNQPQHFGDGTRLSIL.

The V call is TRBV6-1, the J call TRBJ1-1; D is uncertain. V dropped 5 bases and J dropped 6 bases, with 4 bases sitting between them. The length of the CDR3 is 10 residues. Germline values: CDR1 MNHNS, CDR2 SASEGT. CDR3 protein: CASSYPEAFF. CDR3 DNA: TGTGCCAGCAGTTACCCTGAAGCTTTCTTT.

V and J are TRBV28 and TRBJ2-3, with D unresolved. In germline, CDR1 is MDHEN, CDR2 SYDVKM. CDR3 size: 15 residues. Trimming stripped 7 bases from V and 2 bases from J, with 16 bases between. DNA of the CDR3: TGTGCCAGCATCCTTGGATCCTCTATCACAGATACGCAGTATTTT. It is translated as CASILGSSITDTQYF.

The CDR3 DNA sequence: TGTGCCAGCAGCTTAATGAACGAGCAGTACTTC. This encodes CASSLMNEQYF. The rearrangement uses TRBV7-2 and TRBJ2-7, with D hard to call. This CDR3 has 11 amino acids. Germline V CDR1 and CDR2: SGHTA, FQGNSA. Between the trimmed V and J ends, which lost 2 bases and 5 bases, there was a span of 4 bases.

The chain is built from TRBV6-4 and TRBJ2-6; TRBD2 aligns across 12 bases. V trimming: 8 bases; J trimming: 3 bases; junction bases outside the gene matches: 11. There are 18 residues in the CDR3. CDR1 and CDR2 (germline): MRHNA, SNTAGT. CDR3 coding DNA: TGTGCCAGCTCTGTACTAGCGGGAGGCGGAGGTGGGGCCAACGTCCTGACTTTC. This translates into CASSVLAGGGGGANVLTF.